This passage covers 17 T cell receptor beta chains from one sample sequenced in a study of regulatory T cells in long-lasting Graves disease. Time point described: persistent/refractory GD, antithyroid drugs over 5 years with positive TRAb. PBMC RNA was the source of the TCR library. To make TCR beta libraries, researchers used iRepertoire HTBI primers and Arm-PCR of CDR3 regions. TCRdb recomputed calls from the multiplex PCR reads with MiXCR, one row per CDR3 protein. The table lists about 340,000 distinct CDR3 sequences, around 19% of them singletons. This sample comprised peripheral blood mononuclear cells (PBMCs), obtained when the disease was refractory, from a patient treated with antithyroid drugs. The receptors come from a female donor with Graves disease.

This clonotype has just one count. The rearrangement uses TRBV19 and TRBJ1-1; D uncertain. This CDR3 spans 12 amino acids. Germline CDR1 is LNHDA and CDR2 is SQIVND (reference sequence). With 8 bases removed from V and 1 base from J, the gap between germline ends came to 8 bases. CDR3 in amino acids: CASCGANTEAFF. CDR3 nucleotide sequence: TGTGCCAGTTGCGGAGCGAACACTGAAGCTTTCTTT.

This chain uses TRBV4-3 with TRBJ2-2; 9 bases fit TRBD2. V lost 0 bases and J lost 0; bases outside the gene matches: 2. Germline V lookup: CDR1 LGHNA, CDR2 YSLEER. CDR3 length: 17 amino acids. DNA for the CDR3: TGCGCCAGCAGCCAAGATCGGACTAGCGCGAACACCGGGGAGCTGTTTTTT. Amino acids: CASSQDRTSANTGELFF.

This chain uses TRBV18 with TRBJ2-2, with D possibly called TRBD1 or TRBD2 (5 bases each). Germline V gene sequence: CDR1 KGHSH, CDR2 LQKENI. The ends were cut back, 2 bases at V and 7 bases at J, with 11 bases in the middle. The CDR3 contains 14 residues. The CDR3 DNA reads TGTGCCAGCTCACCATCCAGGGAGAGCGGGGAGCTGTTTTTT. This codes for CASSPSRESGELFF. The full variable domain, its missing parts supplied by reference TRBV18 and TRBJ2-2, is NAGVMQNPRHLVRRRGQEARLRCSPMKGHSHVYWYRQLPEEGLKFMVYLQKENIIDESGMPKERFSAEFPKEGPSILRIQQVVRGDSAAYFCASSPSRESGELFFGEGSRLTVL.

This clonotype was seen once. V and J are TRBV2 and TRBJ2-7, with D perhaps matching TRBD1 (6 bases). V was pared by 9 bases and J by 0 bases, with 9 bases between. The CDR3 has 12 amino acids. Germline loops: CDR1 SNHLY, CDR2 FYNNEI. The CDR3 coding sequence is TGTGCCAGAACGGACAGCTCCTACGAGCAGTACTTC. Translation gives CARTDSSYEQYF.

This clonotype was counted ten times or more. This rearrangement joins TRBV7-3 to TRBJ1-1, with D tentatively TRBD1 (6 bases). This CDR3 is 13 amino acids long. The germline V gene has CDR1 SGHTA and CDR2 FQGTGA. V was shortened by 5 bases and J by 7 bases, with 14 bases between the two germline ends. CDR3 in DNA: TGTGCCAGCAGCATCTGGGGGGGCGGTGAAGCTTTCTTT. Translation gives CASSIWGGGEAFF. The complete variable domain, with remaining parts taken from reference TRBV7-3 and TRBJ1-1, reads GAGVSQTPSNKVTEKGKYVELRCDPISGHTALYWYRQSLGQGPEFLIYFQGTGAADDSGLPNDRFFAVRPEGSVSTLKIQRTERGDSAVYLCASSIWGGGEAFFGQGTRLTVV.

V usage is TRBV13 and J usage is TRBJ2-1, with D tentatively TRBD1 or TRBD2 (5 bases each). The CDR3 has 16 amino acids. Trimming stripped 5 bases from V and 5 bases from J, with 19 bases between. Germline V gene sequence: CDR1 PRHDT, CDR2 FYEKMQ (reference sequence). In nucleotides, the CDR3 is TGTGCCAGCAGCCTCCGGGACGCAGAGGAGAACAATGAGCAGTTCTTC. Translated: CASSLRDAEENNEQFF.

This clonotype was observed a few times. This rearrangement joins TRBV5-1 to TRBJ1-1; 7 bases line up with TRBD1. Germline trimming cut 6 bases from V and 1 base from J; bases unmatched to any gene: 3. Germline-derived CDR1 and CDR2 are SGHRS and YFSETQ. The CDR3 spans 13 residues. This chain's CDR3 is CASTGQENTEAFF. Here the CDR3 DNA reads TGCGCCAGCACCGGACAGGAGAACACTGAAGCTTTCTTT.

This clonotype was counted a few times. The V call is TRBV19, the J call TRBJ1-5; 12 positions match TRBD1. This CDR3 is built from 15 residues. J lost 6 bases, V lost 8 bases, and 8 bases had no gene match. Germline V CDR1 and CDR2: LNHDA, SQIVND (reference sequence). CDR3 in amino acids: CASCSGQGAFQPQHF. The CDR3 DNA reads as TGTGCCAGTTGTTCGGGACAGGGGGCTTTTCAGCCCCAGCATTTT.

The chain carries TRBV18 and TRBJ1-4; possible D gene TRBD1, 5 bases. V was cut by 4 bases and J by 3 bases, with 6 bases left in between. This CDR3 region has 13 residues. Per germline, CDR1 KGHSH and CDR2 LQKENI. CDR3 sequence reads: CASSRGSNEKLFF. In DNA, the CDR3 is TGTGCCAGCTCACGGGGGTCTAATGAAAAACTGTTTTTT.

A remark on this clonotype: A much larger clone lies a single base off, so this may be a read error. The chain is built from TRBV4-3 and TRBJ1-4; D is ambiguous. V gave up 4 bases and J gave up 6 bases, with 18 bases separating them. Per the germline V gene, CDR1 is LGHNA and CDR2 is YSLEER. The CDR3 covers 16 residues. Written as DNA, the CDR3 is TGCGCCAGCAGCCTCGCATCGGGGAGTTTATATGAAAAACTGTTTTTT. This sequence encodes CASSLASGSLYEKLFF.

The chain links TRBV7-9 to TRBJ2-7; D gene unclear. Per germline, CDR1 SEHNR and CDR2 FQNEAQ (reference sequence). The CDR3 covers 14 residues. Trimming removed 0 bases from V and 4 bases from J, with 10 bases in between. In DNA form, the CDR3 reads TGTGCCAGCAGCTTAGCTTGGAGTCCTTACGAGCAGTACTTC. It yields the protein CASSLAWSPYEQYF.

As to this clonotype: It differs at one base from a far larger clone, so likely a read error. Here the CDR3 omits its conserved ending phenylalanine or tryptophan, so a read error is the likely source. This chain joins TRBV7-2 and TRBJ1-4, with 9 bases matching TRBD1. The CDR3 is made up of 15 amino acids. Germline V CDR1 and CDR2: SGHTA, FQGNSA. J lost 7 bases, V lost 2 bases, and 5 bases had no gene match. CDR3 in amino acids: CASSLPTGGGEKLFL. The CDR3 region has the DNA TGTGCCAGCAGCTTACCTACAGGGGGCGGTGAAAAACTGTTTCTT.

The chain combines TRBV6-2 or TRBV6-3 with TRBJ2-7; 7 positions agree with TRBD1. The V gene end was trimmed by 4 bases and the J gene end by 3 bases; junction bases not matched to a gene: 3. CDR1 is MNHEY and CDR2 is SVGEGT in the germline V gene. The CDR3 runs to 13 residues. CDR3 sequence (DNA): TGTGCCAGCAGTTCGGCAGGGGGCTACGAGCAGTACTTC. This sequence encodes CASSSAGGYEQYF.

This rearrangement joins TRBV9 to TRBJ1-6; no definite D call. V dropped 0 bases and J dropped 9 bases, with 7 bases sitting between them. This CDR3 is 13 amino acids long. CDR1 SGDLS and CDR2 YYNGEE come from the germline V gene. The CDR3 nucleotides are TGTGCCAGCAGCGTAGAGCGAGGTTCACCCCTCCACTTT. This codes for CASSVERGSPLHF. The full variable domain, with the rest looked up from reference TRBV9 and TRBJ1-6, is DSGVTQTPKHLITATGQRVTLRCSPRSGDLSVYWYQQSLDQGLQFLIQYYNGEERAKGNILERFSAQQFPDLHSELNLSSLELGDSALYFCASSVERGSPLHFGNGTRLTVT.

A few counts support this clonotype. This rearrangement joins TRBV5-1 to TRBJ1-2; TRBD1 matches 7 bases. CDR3 length equals 15 residues. Germline V gives CDR1 SGHRS, CDR2 YFSETQ. V lost 4 bases to trimming and J lost 4 bases; unmatched junction nucleotides: 10. The CDR3 region has the DNA TGCGCCAGCAGCCCACCGGGACAGAGGGCCTATGGCTACACCTTC. Translated, it gives CASSPPGQRAYGYTF.

For this clonotype: It may be a read error: a sequence one base away is much more abundant. The chain employs TRBV6-2 or TRBV6-3 and TRBJ2-7; D is possibly TRBD1 (5 bases). The CDR3 is made up of 16 amino acids. Germline loops: CDR1 MNHEY, CDR2 SVGEGT. In nucleotides, the CDR3 is TGTGCCAGCAATTACTCGAAAGGACATCCTACCTACGAGCAGTACTTC. As protein: CASNYSKGHPTYEQYF.

In regard to this clonotype: This may come from a read error, since a much larger clone is one base off. The chain couples TRBV3-1 to TRBJ1-2; D is possibly TRBD1 (5 bases). Per the germline V gene, CDR1 is LGHDT and CDR2 is YNNKEL (reference sequence). This CDR3 is built from 14 residues. Written as DNA, the CDR3 is TGTGTCAGCAGTCGATTCCAGGGTGACTATGGCTACACCTTC. Translated, it gives CVSSRFQGDYGYTF. The whole variable domain, filled in from reference TRBV3-1 and TRBJ1-2, reads DTAVSQTPKYLVTQMGNDKSIKCEQNLGHDTMYWYKQDSKKFLKIMFSYNNKELIINETVPNRFSPKSPDKAHLNLHINSLELGDSAVYFCVSSRFQGDYGYTFGSGTRLTVV.